This TCR beta chain was observed in a study of a mutant IDH1 vaccine in newly diagnosed glioma (dated by TCRdb to the early 2020s). A note on the overall study: Eight vaccinations were administered to patients in weeks 1, 3, 5, 7, 11, 15, 19 and 23, corresponding to visits V03 through V10. Vaccination was initiated 4-6 weeks after radiotherapy alone, or concurrently with temozolomide cycles in the chemotherapy-containing groups. Of the 25 to 40 patients who were treated, 62.5% were male and 37.5% were female, and the mean age was about 37 years. Prior to enrollment, patients had been given standard therapy consisting of radiotherapy alone, temozolomide alone, or radiochemotherapy with temozolomide, with the combination given to most patients. Peripheral blood samples were drawn at six visits, namely V03 (baseline), V05, V07, V10, V12 and V13. Longitudinal TCRB deep sequencing was done for 20 to 25 treated patients, wherever samples were available for exploratory analyses.

Receptor amplification or capture employed the immunoSEQ multiplex PCR assay. Rearranged TCR beta chain sequences were amplified using the hsTCRB Kit according to the manufacturer's protocol. Sequencing of TCRB libraries was carried out on an Illumina MiSeq. The study's processing was this. Demultiplexing, trimming and gene mapping were performed with the kit vendor's proprietary platform. Not all clones reach the TCRdb copy of this immuneACCESS table, which keeps in-frame sequences only. Checked studies attribute under half of the gap to unresolved V genes and leave the rest unexplained. V and J calls and clone size are as listed in that table; D and trimming were resolved from the DNA. Here the sample has 52,000 or so clones; approximately 82% occur a single time. The ten largest account for over 3% of the sample. The CDR3 has 11 amino acids, counting the end cysteine and phenylalanine. The kept DNA is CDR3 alone, 33 bases in frame from the first base. The germline V gene provides CDR1 SNHLY and CDR2 FYNNEI. Trimming removed 5 bases from V and 7 bases from J, leaving 8 bases between the germline ends.

Study-level results and caveats: No apparent relationship was observed between pseudoprogression and alterations in the top peripheral T cell clonotypes detected by TCRB sequencing. Immune responses induced by the vaccine were seen in 93.3% of patients across multiple MHC alleles. It was noted by the authors that analyses of patient blood samples could not be reproduced owing to sample limitations. PBMC samples for TCRB deep sequencing were selected based on availability.

The time point label on this specimen signifies: week 5, during vaccination. Every vaccine dose consisted of 300 ug of a 20-mer mutant IDH1 peptide in Montanide, administered subcutaneously together with topical imiquimod. The donors had newly diagnosed IDH1-mutant astrocytomas of WHO grade 3 or 4 that showed loss of nuclear ATRX. The samples were drawn from NOA16, a multicentre, single-arm, open-label phase I trial in Germany that tested a mutant IDH1 peptide vaccine in humans for the first time. Genomic DNA for TCRB sequencing was extracted from EDTA blood using the DNeasy Blood and Tissue Kit. A word on this clone: Its specific antigen is unknown. No much larger clone exists at a distance of one base, and base qualities are not known.

This material consisted of PBMCs, taken from a glioma patient whose treatment included an IDH1 peptide vaccine. The sequence joins TRBV2 to TRBJ2-5; the D gene remains uncertain. The sequence derives from a woman between 18 and 29 years old with glioma. Some clones in this sample may be carry-over from other donors' samples. The DNA sequence is as follows: TGTGCCAGCAGTCCCCGTGGGACCCAGTACTTC. This is translated as CASSPRGTQYF.